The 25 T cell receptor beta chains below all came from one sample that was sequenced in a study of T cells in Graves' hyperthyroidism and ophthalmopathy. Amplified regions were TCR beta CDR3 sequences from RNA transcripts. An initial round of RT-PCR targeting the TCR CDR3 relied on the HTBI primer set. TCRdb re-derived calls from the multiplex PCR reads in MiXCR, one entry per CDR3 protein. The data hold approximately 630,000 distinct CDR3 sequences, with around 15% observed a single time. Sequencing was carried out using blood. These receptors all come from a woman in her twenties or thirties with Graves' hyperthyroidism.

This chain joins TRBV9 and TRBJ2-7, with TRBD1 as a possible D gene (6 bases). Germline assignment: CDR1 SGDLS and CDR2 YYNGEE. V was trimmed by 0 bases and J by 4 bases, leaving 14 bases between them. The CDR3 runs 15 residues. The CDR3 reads CASSVEWGPTYEQYF. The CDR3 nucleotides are TGTGCCAGCAGCGTAGAATGGGGGCCAACGTACGAGCAGTACTTC. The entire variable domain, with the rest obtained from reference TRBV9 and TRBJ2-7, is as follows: DSGVTQTPKHLITATGQRVTLRCSPRSGDLSVYWYQQSLDQGLQFLIQYYNGEERAKGNILERFSAQQFPDLHSELNLSSLELGDSALYFCASSVEWGPTYEQYFGPGTRLTVT.

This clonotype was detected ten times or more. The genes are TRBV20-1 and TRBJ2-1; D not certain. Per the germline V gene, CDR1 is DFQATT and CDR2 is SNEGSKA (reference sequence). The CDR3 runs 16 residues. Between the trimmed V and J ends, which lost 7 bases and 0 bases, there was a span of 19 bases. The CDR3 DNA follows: TGCAGTGTCAAAGTCTACTCGGGTAGCTCCTACAATGAGCAGTTCTTC. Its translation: CSVKVYSGSSYNEQFF.

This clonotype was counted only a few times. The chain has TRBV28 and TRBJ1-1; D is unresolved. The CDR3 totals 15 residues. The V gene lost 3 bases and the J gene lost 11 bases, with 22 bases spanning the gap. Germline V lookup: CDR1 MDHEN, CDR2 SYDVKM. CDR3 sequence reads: CASSFTRVSLRWAFF. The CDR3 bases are TGTGCCAGCAGTTTTACGAGGGTTTCGTTACGTTGGGCTTTCTTT.

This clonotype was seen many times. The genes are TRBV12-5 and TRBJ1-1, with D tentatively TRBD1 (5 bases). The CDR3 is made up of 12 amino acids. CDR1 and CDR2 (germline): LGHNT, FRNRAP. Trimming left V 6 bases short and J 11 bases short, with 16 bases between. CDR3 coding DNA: TGTGCTAGTGGACGGGATACAGGAGACGCTTTCTTT. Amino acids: CASGRDTGDAFF.

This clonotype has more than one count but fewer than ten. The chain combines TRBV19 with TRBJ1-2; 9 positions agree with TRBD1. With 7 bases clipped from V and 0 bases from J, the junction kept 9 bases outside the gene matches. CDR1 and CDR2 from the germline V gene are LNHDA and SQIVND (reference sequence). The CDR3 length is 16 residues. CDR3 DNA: TGTGCCAGTAACGCCGGGACAGGGACCCCTAACTATGGCTACACCTTC. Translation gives CASNAGTGTPNYGYTF.

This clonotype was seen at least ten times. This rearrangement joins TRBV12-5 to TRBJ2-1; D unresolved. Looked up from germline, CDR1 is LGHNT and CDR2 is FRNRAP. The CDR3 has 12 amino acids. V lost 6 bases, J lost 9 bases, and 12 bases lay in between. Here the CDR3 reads CASGNGLGEQFF. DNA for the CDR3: TGTGCTAGTGGCAACGGGCTCGGTGAGCAGTTCTTC.

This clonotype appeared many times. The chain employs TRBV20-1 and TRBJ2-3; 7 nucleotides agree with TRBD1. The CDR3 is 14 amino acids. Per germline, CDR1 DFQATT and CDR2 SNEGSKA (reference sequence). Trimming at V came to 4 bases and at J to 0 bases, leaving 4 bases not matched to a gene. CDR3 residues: CSATTGASTDTQYF. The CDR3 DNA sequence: TGCAGTGCTACTACAGGGGCTAGCACAGATACGCAGTATTTT.

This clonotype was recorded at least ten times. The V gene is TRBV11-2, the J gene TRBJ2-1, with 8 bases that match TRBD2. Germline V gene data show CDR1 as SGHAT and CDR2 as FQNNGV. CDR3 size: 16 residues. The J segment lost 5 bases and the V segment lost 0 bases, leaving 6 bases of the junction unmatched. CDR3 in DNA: TGTGCCAGCAGCTTAGATTCCAGCGGGAGTAACAATGAGCAGTTCTTC. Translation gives CASSLDSSGSNNEQFF.

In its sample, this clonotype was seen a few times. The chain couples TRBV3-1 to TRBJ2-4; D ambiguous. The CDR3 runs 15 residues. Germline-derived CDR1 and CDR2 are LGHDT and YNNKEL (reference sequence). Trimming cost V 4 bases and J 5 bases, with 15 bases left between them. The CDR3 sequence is CASSLRVERQNIQYF. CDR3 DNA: TGTGCCAGCAGCCTGAGAGTAGAGAGGCAAAACATTCAGTACTTC.

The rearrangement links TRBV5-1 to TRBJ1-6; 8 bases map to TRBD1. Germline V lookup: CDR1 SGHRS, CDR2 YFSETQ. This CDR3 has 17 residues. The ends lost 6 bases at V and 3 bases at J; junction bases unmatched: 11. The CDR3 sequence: CASTRGGQGVYNSPLHF. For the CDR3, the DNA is TGCGCCAGCACCAGAGGAGGACAGGGCGTCTATAATTCACCCCTCCACTTT.

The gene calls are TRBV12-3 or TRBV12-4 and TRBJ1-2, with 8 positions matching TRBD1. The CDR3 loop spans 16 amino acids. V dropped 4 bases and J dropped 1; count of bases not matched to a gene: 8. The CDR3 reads CASSWTRTGINYGYTF. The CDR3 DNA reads TGTGCCAGCAGTTGGACCCGGACAGGGATTAACTATGGCTACACCTTC.

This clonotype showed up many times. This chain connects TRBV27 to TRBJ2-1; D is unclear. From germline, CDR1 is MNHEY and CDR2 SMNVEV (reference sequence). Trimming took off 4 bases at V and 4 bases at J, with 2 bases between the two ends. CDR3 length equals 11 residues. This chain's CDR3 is CASSWYNEQFF. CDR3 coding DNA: TGTGCCAGCAGTTGGTACAATGAGCAGTTCTTC.

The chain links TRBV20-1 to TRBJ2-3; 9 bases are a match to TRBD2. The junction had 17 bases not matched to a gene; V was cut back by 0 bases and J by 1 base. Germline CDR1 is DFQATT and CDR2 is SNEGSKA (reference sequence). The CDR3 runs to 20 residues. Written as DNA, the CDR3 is TGCAGTGCTAGAGATCCGAGGTTCGCTAGCGGGACGGGGGGCACAGATACGCAGTATTTT. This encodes CSARDPRFASGTGGTDTQYF.

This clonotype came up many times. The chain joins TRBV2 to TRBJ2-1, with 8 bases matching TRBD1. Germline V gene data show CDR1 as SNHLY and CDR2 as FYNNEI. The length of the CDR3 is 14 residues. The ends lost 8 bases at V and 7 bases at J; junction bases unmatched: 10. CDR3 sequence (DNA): TGTGCCAGCGGCAGGGGGCAGGGTTTGAATGAGCAGTTCTTC. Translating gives CASGRGQGLNEQFF.

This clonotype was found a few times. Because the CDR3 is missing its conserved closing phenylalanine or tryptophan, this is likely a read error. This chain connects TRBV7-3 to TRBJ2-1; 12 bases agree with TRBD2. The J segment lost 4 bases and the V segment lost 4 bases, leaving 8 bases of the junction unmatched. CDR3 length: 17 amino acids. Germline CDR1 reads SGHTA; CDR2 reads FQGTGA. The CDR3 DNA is TGTGCCAGCAGCTCCCCAGCTAGCGGGAGGGCTTACAATGAGCAGTTCCCC. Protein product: CASSSPASGRAYNEQFP.

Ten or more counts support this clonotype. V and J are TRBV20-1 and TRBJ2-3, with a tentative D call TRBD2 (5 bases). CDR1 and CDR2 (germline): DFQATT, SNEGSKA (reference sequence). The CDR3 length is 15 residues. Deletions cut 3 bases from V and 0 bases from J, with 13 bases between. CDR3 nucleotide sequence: TGCAGTGCTAGGAGCCTCCCGGGGAGCACAGATACGCAGTATTTT. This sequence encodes CSARSLPGSTDTQYF.

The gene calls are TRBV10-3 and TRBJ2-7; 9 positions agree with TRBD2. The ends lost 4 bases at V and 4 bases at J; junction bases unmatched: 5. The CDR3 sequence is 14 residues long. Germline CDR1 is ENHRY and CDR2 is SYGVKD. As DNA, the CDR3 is TGTGCCATCAGTGGTCCTAGCGGGACATACGAGCAGTACTTC. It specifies CAISGPSGTYEQYF.

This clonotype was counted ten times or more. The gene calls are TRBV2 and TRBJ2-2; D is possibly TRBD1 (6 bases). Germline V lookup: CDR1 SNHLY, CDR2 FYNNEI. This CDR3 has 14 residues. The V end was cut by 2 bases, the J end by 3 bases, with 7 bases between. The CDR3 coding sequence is TGTGCCAGCAGTGAAACAGGGCACACCGGGGAGCTGTTTTTT. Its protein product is CASSETGHTGELFF.

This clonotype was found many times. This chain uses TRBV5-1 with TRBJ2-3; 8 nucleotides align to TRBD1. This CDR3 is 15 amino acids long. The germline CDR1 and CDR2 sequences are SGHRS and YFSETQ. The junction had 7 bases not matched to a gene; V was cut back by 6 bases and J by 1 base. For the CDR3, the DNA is TGCGCCAGCAACCCTGGACAGGGAGGCACAGATACGCAGTATTTT. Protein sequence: CASNPGQGGTDTQYF.

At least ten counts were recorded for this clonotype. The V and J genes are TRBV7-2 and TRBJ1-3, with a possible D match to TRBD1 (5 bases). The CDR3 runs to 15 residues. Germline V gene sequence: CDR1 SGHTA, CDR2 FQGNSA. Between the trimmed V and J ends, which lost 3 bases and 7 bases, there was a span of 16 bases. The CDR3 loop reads CASSFYGGPGNTIYF. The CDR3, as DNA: TGTGCCAGCAGCTTCTACGGGGGACCCGGGAACACCATATATTTT.

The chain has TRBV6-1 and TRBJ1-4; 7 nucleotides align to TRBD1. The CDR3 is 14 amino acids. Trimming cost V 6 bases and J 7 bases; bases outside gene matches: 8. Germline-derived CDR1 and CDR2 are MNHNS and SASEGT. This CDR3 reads CASRATGTGEKLFF. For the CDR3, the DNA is TGTGCCAGCAGAGCGACAGGGACGGGTGAAAAACTGTTTTTT.

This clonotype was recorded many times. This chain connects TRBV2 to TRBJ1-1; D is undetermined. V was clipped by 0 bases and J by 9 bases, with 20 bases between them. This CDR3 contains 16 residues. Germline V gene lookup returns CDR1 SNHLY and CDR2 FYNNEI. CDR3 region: CASSEAPGRLSDQAFF. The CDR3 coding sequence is TGTGCCAGCAGTGAAGCGCCAGGCCGCCTCAGTGACCAAGCTTTCTTT.

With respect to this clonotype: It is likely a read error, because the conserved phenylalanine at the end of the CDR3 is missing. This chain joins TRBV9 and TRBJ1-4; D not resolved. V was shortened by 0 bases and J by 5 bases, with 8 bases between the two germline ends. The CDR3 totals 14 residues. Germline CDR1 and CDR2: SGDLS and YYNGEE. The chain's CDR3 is CASSVDLLNEKLFV. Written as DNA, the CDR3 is TGTGCCAGCAGCGTAGACTTGCTCAATGAAAAACTGTTTGTT.

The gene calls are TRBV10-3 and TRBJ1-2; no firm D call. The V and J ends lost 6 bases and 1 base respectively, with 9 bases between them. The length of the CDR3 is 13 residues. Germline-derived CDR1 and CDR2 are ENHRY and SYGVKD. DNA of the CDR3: TGTGCCATCAGCGCCTCCTTTAACTATGGCTACACCTTC. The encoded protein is CAISASFNYGYTF.

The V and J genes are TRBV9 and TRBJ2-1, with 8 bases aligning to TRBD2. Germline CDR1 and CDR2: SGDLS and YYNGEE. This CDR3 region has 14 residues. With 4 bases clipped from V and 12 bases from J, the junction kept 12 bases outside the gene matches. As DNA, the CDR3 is TGTGCCAGCAGCCCTACGTTGTCGGGAGGGCCGCAGTTCTTC. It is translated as CASSPTLSGGPQFF.